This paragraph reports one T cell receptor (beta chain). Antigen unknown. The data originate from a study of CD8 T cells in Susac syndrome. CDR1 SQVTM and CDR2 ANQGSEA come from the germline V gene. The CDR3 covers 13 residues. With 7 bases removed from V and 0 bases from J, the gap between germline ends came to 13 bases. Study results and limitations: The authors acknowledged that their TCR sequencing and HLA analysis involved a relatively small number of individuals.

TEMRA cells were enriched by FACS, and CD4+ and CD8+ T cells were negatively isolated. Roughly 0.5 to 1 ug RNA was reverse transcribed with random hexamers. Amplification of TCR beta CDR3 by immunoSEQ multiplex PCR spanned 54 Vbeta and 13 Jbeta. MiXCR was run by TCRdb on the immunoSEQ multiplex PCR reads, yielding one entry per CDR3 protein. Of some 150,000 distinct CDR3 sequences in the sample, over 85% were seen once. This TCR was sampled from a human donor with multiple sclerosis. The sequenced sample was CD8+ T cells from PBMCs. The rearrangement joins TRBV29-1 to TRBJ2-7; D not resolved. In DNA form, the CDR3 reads TGCAGCGCGAGAATAACCGACTCCTACGAGCAGTACTTC. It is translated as CSARITDSYEQYF.